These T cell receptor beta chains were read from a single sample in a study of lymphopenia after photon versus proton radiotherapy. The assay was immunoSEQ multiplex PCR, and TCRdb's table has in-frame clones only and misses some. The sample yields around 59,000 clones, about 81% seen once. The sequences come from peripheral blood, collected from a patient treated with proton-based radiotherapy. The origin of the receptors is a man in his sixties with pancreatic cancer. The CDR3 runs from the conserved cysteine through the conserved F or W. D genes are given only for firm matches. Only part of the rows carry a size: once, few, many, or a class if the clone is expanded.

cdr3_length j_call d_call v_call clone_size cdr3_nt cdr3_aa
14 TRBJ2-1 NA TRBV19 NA TGTGCCAGTAGTATACGTCCGTCCTACAATGAGCAGTTCTTC CASSIRPSYNEQFF
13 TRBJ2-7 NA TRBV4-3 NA TGCGCCAGCAGCGCGACGCGAGGGGACGAGCAGTACTTC CASSATRGDEQYF
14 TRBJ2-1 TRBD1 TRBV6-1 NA TGTGCCAGCAGTGGGGACAGGGGGCACAATGAGCAGTTCTTC CASSGDRGHNEQFF
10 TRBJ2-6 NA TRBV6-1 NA TGTGCCACGGGGGCCAACGTCCTGACTTTC CATGANVLTF
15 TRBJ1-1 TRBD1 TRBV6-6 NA TGTGCCAGCAGTTTCACCGGGACAGGGGTCACTGAAGCTTTCTTT CASSFTGTGVTEAFF
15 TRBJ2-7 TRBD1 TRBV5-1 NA TGCGCCAGCAGCTTGGCGGGGACAGGGGATTACGAGCAGTACTTC CASSLAGTGDYEQYF
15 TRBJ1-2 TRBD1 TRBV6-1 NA TGTGCCAGCAGTGAAGGACAGGGGGGATTCTATGGCTACACCTTC CASSEGQGGFYGYTF
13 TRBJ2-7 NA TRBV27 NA TGTGCCAGCAGTTTATCGACGGGGAACGAGCAGTACTTC CASSLSTGNEQYF
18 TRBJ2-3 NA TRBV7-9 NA TGTGCCAGCAGCTTTGGGGGAGACCTGAGGGGCGAGGGGGATACGCAGTATTTT CASSFGGDLRGEGDTQYF
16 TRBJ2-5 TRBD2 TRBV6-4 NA TGTGCCAGCAGCGACTCGTGCGGGGGTCTTCAAGAGACCCAGTACTTC CASSDSCGGLQETQYF
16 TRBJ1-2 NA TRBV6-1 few TGTGCCAGCAGTGGATCCAGGGGAGCGCCCAACTATGGCTACACCTTC CASSGSRGAPNYGYTF
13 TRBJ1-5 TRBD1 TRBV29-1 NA TGCGCCGGGGGGACAGGGATTAATCAGCCCCAGCATTTT CAGGTGINQPQHF
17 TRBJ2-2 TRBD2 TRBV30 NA TGTGCCTGGAGTACAGGGACTAGCGGGAGAACCACCGGGGAGCTGTTTTTT CAWSTGTSGRTTGELFF
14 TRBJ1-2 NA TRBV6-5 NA TGTGCCAGCAGTTTAGGGGGGACCACCGGTGGCTACACCTTC CASSLGGTTGGYTF
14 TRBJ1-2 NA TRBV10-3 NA TGTGCCATCAGCCCGGGGGGGTATGACTATGGCTACACCTTC CAISPGGYDYGYTF
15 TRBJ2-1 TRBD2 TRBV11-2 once TGTGCCAGCAGCAACCGGCGGGAGCGGGGCAATGAGCAGTTCTTC CASSNRRERGNEQFF
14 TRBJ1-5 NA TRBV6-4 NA TGTGCCAGCAGTGACGGAAGGCGGTATCAGCCCCAGCATTTT CASSDGRRYQPQHF
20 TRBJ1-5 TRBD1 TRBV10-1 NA TGCGCCAGCAGTGATAGCGTCGGCAGGGGGCGAGAATGGGTCAATCAGCCCCAGCATTTT CASSDSVGRGREWVNQPQHF